This TCR beta chain was obtained from a study of blood T cell repertoires in COVID-19. Study background: The study drew acute and convalescent COVID-19 samples from the United States, Italy and Spain. From T cells, B-cell-depleted T cells, or PBMCs came the material, which was cDNA or gDNA.

In the source study's methods: By means of reference gene primer amplification, nucleated cell counts were estimated. Sequencing used immunoSEQ multiplex PCR; TCRdb keeps in-frame clones, though not all of them. D and trimming were read from the DNA, whereas the V and J calls and clone size are those reported in that table. The table records about 160,000 clones, roughly four fifths of them present only once. Only one count was recorded for this clone. V shed 4 bases, J shed 1 base, and the junction held 6 bases outside the gene matches. The CDR3 is 16 amino acids. The V and J genes are TRBV23-1 and TRBJ1-2; TRBD1 matches 10 bases. TRBV23-1 is classed as an ORF, of uncertain function. The TCR was taken from a woman at least 80 years old with acute or convalescent COVID-19. Sequencing input: peripheral blood. As DNA, the CDR3 is TGCGCCAGCAGTCCCCCGCGGGACAGGGGTAACTATGGCTACACCTTC. It specifies CASSPPRDRGNYGYTF.